These T cell receptor beta chains were read from a single sample in a study of cytomegalovirus exposure and HLA in healthy donors. Sequencing was performed with immunoSEQ multiplex PCR; in TCRdb, only in-frame clones are kept and a portion is missing. The data show around 88,000 clones, with more than 60% seen just once and 6.5% to 8% held by the top ten. The sequenced material came from PBMCs. The source of these receptors is a man aged 45 to 65 in good health and CMV-seropositive. CDR3s include the opening cysteine and the closing phenylalanine or tryptophan. A D gene is named only where the DNA matches it firmly. Not every row has a clone size; where given, it reads once, few, many or a size class.

size	V	J	D	CDR3	DNA
.	TRBV9	TRBJ2-2	TRBD1	CASSVGTGSNTGELFF	TGTGCCAGCAGCGTCGGGACAGGGTCGAACACCGGGGAGCTGTTTTTT
.	TRBV7-9	TRBJ2-7	TRBD1	CASSWTWTGGYEQYF	TGTGCCAGCAGCTGGACCTGGACAGGGGGGTACGAGCAGTACTTC
once	TRBV4-1	TRBJ2-2	.	CASSQALSANTGELFF	TGCGCCAGCAGCCAAGCTCTTTCCGCGAACACCGGGGAGCTGTTTTTT
.	TRBV5-1	TRBJ2-6	TRBD1	CASSTDRPYFSGANVLTF	TGCGCCAGCAGCACGGACAGGCCTTATTTCTCTGGGGCCAACGTCCTGACTTTC
.	TRBV5-6	TRBJ1-2	.	CASSPDGDRGYTF	TGTGCCAGCAGCCCGGACGGGGATCGGGGCTACACCTTC
.	TRBV6-1	TRBJ1-5	TRBD1	CASSDKGAFNF	TGTGCCAGCAGTGACAAGGGGGCTTTCAATTTT
.	TRBV2	TRBJ1-6	.	CASSEALGRNDSPLNF	TGTGCCAGCAGTGAAGCCCTCGGGAGGAATGATTCACCCCTCAACTTT
.	TRBV9	TRBJ1-2	.	CASSVAGYGYTF	TGTGCCAGCAGCGTGGCAGGCTATGGCTACACCTTC
.	TRBV9	TRBJ1-1	TRBD1	CASSLQGSGTEAFF	TGTGCCAGCAGCTTACAGGGGTCGGGCACTGAAGCTTTCTTT
once	TRBV6-5	TRBJ2-7	.	CASSPRQPYEQYF	TGTGCCAGCAGTCCAAGACAGCCCTACGAGCAGTACTTC
.	TRBV7-3	TRBJ2-6	.	CASSSPGAGANVLTF	TGTGCCAGCAGTTCACCAGGGGCCGGGGCCAACGTCCTGACTTTC
.	TRBV6-5	TRBJ1-3	TRBD1	CASSRGTGDGNTIYF	TGTGCCAGCAGTAGAGGGACAGGGGACGGAAACACCATATATTTT
few	TRBV30	TRBJ1-6	TRBD1	CAIVDRANSSPLHF	TGTGCCATCGTGGACAGGGCCAATAGTTCACCCCTCCACTTT
medium-sized	TRBV7-3	TRBJ2-1	TRBD1	CASSLAGQGIGEQFF	TGTGCCAGCAGCTTAGCGGGACAGGGAATTGGGGAGCAGTTCTTC
.	TRBV10-3	TRBJ2-7	TRBD2	CAISASSGGSNSYEQYF	TGTGCCATCAGTGCTAGTAGCGGGGGGTCCAACTCCTACGAGCAGTACTTC
.	TRBV7-9	TRBJ2-3	TRBD2	CASTPAGLGLPDTQYF	TGTGCCAGCACCCCTGCGGGACTAGGGCTACCAGATACGCAGTATTTT
.	TRBV27	TRBJ2-7	TRBD1	CASSSNIQGQSYEQYF	TGTGCCAGCAGTTCCAACATCCAGGGACAGTCCTACGAGCAGTACTTC
few	TRBV30	TRBJ1-4	TRBD1	CAWVRGTGATNEKLFF	TGTGCCTGGGTCCGGGGGACAGGCGCAACTAATGAAAAACTGTTTTTT
.	TRBV28	TRBJ1-2	.	CASNTPLSGYTF	TGTGCCAGCAATACCCCCCTCAGTGGCTACACCTTC
few	TRBV30	TRBJ1-3	.	CARTQNSGNTIYF	TGTGCCAGAACACAGAACTCTGGAAACACCATATATTTT
.	TRBV4-1	TRBJ2-3	TRBD1	CASSFRDRGPDTQYF	TGCGCCAGCAGCTTCCGGGACAGGGGCCCAGATACGCAGTATTTT
few	TRBV28	TRBJ2-7	TRBD1	CASSSFGEGGVYEQYF	TGTGCCAGCAGTTCCTTCGGGGAAGGGGGCGTATACGAGCAGTACTTC
.	TRBV6-1	TRBJ1-1	TRBD1	CASSPGTENTEAFF	TGTGCCAGCAGCCCCGGGACAGAGAACACTGAAGCTTTCTTT
.	TRBV18	TRBJ2-3	.	CASSLTGTDTQYF	TGTGCCAGCTCACTGACTGGTACAGATACGCAGTATTTT
.	TRBV7-2	TRBJ1-5	.	CASSFDRNNQPQHF	TGTGCCAGCAGCTTCGACAGAAACAATCAGCCCCAGCATTTT
.	TRBV28	TRBJ1-1	.	CASSPGIGVEAFF	TGTGCCAGCAGTCCCGGGATAGGAGTTGAAGCTTTCTTT
.	TRBV6-6	TRBJ2-7	.	CASSFSRDMSYEQYF	TGTGCCAGCAGTTTCAGCCGGGACATGTCCTACGAGCAGTACTTC
.	TRBV7-9	TRBJ2-7	.	CASSPDDRFSYEQYF	TGTGCCAGCAGCCCCGATGACAGGTTCTCCTACGAGCAGTACTTC
.	TRBV27	TRBJ1-5	TRBD1	CASRGGTGNQPQHF	TGTGCCAGCAGAGGAGGGACAGGCAATCAGCCCCAGCATTTT
.	TRBV5-6	TRBJ1-1	.	CASSYTSRSSEAFF	TGTGCCAGCAGCTATACGAGCCGATCCTCCGAAGCTTTCTTT
.	TRBV7-2	TRBJ2-1	TRBD2	CASSLAGASGGNEQFF	TGTGCCAGCAGCTTAGCGGGGGCTAGCGGGGGTAATGAGCAGTTCTTC
.	TRBV9	TRBJ2-3	TRBD2	CASSPSGGLSDTQYF	TGTGCCAGCAGCCCTAGCGGGGGGCTCTCAGATACGCAGTATTTT
.	TRBV19	TRBJ1-1	TRBD1	CASSWRDSNTEAFF	TGTGCCAGTAGTTGGAGGGACAGCAACACTGAAGCTTTCTTT
.	TRBV5-8	TRBJ2-2	.	CASSQGLVNTGELFF	TGTGCCAGCAGCCAGGGTTTGGTGAACACCGGGGAGCTGTTTTTT
once	TRBV15	TRBJ2-1	TRBD2	CATGRWRGGNEQFF	TGTGCCACCGGTCGTTGGCGGGGGGGCAATGAGCAGTTCTTC
.	TRBV5-5	TRBJ1-1	TRBD1	CASSSTGSTEAFF	TGTGCCAGCAGCTCGACAGGGAGCACTGAAGCTTTCTTT
.	TRBV6-5	TRBJ2-1	.	CASSYENPLRNEQFF	TGTGCCAGCAGTTACGAAAATCCACTGCGCAATGAGCAGTTCTTC